The rows below give T cell receptor beta chains drawn from one sample of a study of CD8 T cells in ankylosing spondylitis. TCRdb recomputed calls from the 5' RACE reads with MiXCR, one row per CDR3 protein. The table lists some 840,000 distinct CDR3 sequences, 12% of them singletons. The specimen was blood, either unsorted or a sorted T cell fraction (not recorded which). The receptors stem from a male donor with ankylosing spondylitis. The CDR3 runs from the conserved cysteine through the conserved F or W. Each record gives: V gene, CDR3 length, J gene, D gene, clone size, CDR3 DNA, CDR3 protein. A D gene is named only where the DNA matches it firmly. Where a row states a size, it is once, few, many or the class of an expanded clone; other rows omit it.

>TRBV4-2|13|TRBJ2-7|NA|few
TGTGCCAGCAGCCAAGCATCGGGTTACGAGCAGTACTTC
CASSQASGYEQYF
>TRBV5-4|15|TRBJ2-1|TRBD2|NA
TGTGCCAGCAGCTTGTGGACGGGAGGAAGCAATGAGCAGTTCTTC
CASSLWTGGSNEQFF
>TRBV5-6|13|TRBJ1-5|NA|NA
TGTGCCAGCAGCATGGGACTCAATCAGCCCCAGCATTTT
CASSMGLNQPQHF
>TRBV20-1|14|TRBJ1-6|NA|many
TGCAGTGCTAGGGGGGCGGGGTATAATTCACCCCTCCACTTT
CSARGAGYNSPLHF
>TRBV6-6|12|TRBJ2-1|NA|NA
TGTGCCAGCAGCACCGACGGGACCTGGGGGTTCTTC
CASSTDGTWGFF
>TRBV7-9|15|TRBJ1-2|TRBD1|few
TGTGCCAGCAGCTTTTACTCCGGGACAGCATATGGCTACACCTTC
CASSFYSGTAYGYTF
>TRBV10-2|15|TRBJ1-2|TRBD1|few
TGCGCCACTTCGCGAGCCCCGGACAGGGACAATCGCTACACCTTC
CATSRAPDRDNRYTF
>TRBV6-5|15|TRBJ2-1|NA|NA
TGTGCCAGCAGTTACTTCAGGGGCTCCTACAATGAGCAGTTCTTC
CASSYFRGSYNEQFF
>TRBV20-1|14|TRBJ1-2|TRBD1|NA
TGCAGTGCTATTCCGGACAGGGAGAACTATGGCTACACCTTC
CSAIPDRENYGYTF
>TRBV29-1|15|TRBJ2-7|TRBD2|NA
TGCAGCGTTGAAGAGGTAGCGGGCAACCACTACGAGCAGTACTTC
CSVEEVAGNHYEQYF
>TRBV20-1|16|TRBJ2-2|NA|NA
TGCAGTGCTAGGCCCCGCAGGGAGTCGTACACCGGGGAGCTGTTTTTT
CSARPRRESYTGELFF
>TRBV4-3|16|TRBJ1-4|NA|few
TGCGCCAGCAGCCCCCAGGAGGGATGGGGTAGTGAAAAACTGTTTTTT
CASSPQEGWGSEKLFF
>TRBV20-1|13|TRBJ1-5|NA|NA
TGCAGTGCTAGGCCCACAGGGTCTCAGCCCCAGCATTTT
CSARPTGSQPQHF
>TRBV4-3|15|TRBJ1-2|NA|few
TGCGCCAGCAGCCAAGATAGTCGGCCCCACTATGGCTACACCTTC
CASSQDSRPHYGYTF
>TRBV7-2|13|TRBJ1-2|TRBD1|NA
TGTGCCAGCAGCTTAACCCGGACAGGGGCGTACACCTTC
CASSLTRTGAYTF
>TRBV7-3|14|TRBJ2-3|NA|NA
TGTGCCAGCAGCGTACAGGGCGGTGGAGATACGCAGTATTTT
CASSVQGGGDTQYF
>TRBV29-1|13|TRBJ1-4|TRBD1|many
TGCAGCGCGGGGACAGGGGCTAATGAAAAACTGTTTTTT
CSAGTGANEKLFF
>TRBV28|13|TRBJ2-7|NA|few
TGTGCCAGCGTAAGGGGCGACTCCTACGAGCAGTACTTC
CASVRGDSYEQYF
>TRBV20-1|14|TRBJ1-6|NA|many
TGCAGTGCTAGAGATGTGACAGCGAATTCACCCCTCCACTTT
CSARDVTANSPLHF
>TRBV20-1|15|TRBJ2-3|TRBD2|few
TGCAGTGCTAGCTTCAGCGGGGTTAGCACAGATACGCAGTATTTT
CSASFSGVSTDTQYF
>TRBV29-1|12|TRBJ2-7|NA|few
TGCAGCGTTGTTGGCAGCTACTACGAGCAGTACTTC
CSVVGSYYEQYF
>TRBV20-1|15|TRBJ2-5|TRBD2|few
TGCAGTGCTAGAGGGGCTAGCGGGAGGGTGGAGACCCAGTACTTC
CSARGASGRVETQYF
>TRBV5-6|16|TRBJ2-7|TRBD2|NA
TGTGCCAGCAGCTTCGGGGGGTCGGGACCTACCTACGAGCAGTACTTC
CASSFGGSGPTYEQYF
>TRBV7-9|17|TRBJ2-1|TRBD2|few
TGTGCCAGCAGCTTGGGGCTAGCGGGATCATACTACAATGAGCAGTTCTTC
CASSLGLAGSYYNEQFF
>TRBV7-2|14|TRBJ2-3|NA|many
TGTGCCAGCAGCTTGGTGGGATTCACAGATACGCAGTATTTT
CASSLVGFTDTQYF
>TRBV29-1|12|TRBJ1-1|TRBD1|many
TGCAGCGTGGGACAGGAGAGGACTGAAGCTTTCTTT
CSVGQERTEAFF
>TRBV6-2/TRBV6-3|14|TRBJ2-5|TRBD1|many
TGTGCCAGCACCGGGACAGGGGGCTTGGAGACCCAGTACTTC
CASTGTGGLETQYF
>TRBV29-1|11|TRBJ2-3|NA|few
TGCAGCCATAAAGCCCAAGATACGCAGTATTTT
CSHKAQDTQYF
>TRBV10-3|17|TRBJ2-1|TRBD2|many
TGTGCCATCAGTCTAGAACTAAGCGGGACGGTCCACAATGAGCAGTTCTTC
CAISLELSGTVHNEQFF
>TRBV7-8|13|TRBJ2-5|TRBD1|many
TGTGCCAGCAGCCGACAGGGTCGAGAGACCCAGTACTTC
CASSRQGRETQYF
>TRBV6-5|15|TRBJ2-1|NA|few
TGTGCCAGCAGTTACCTGCTGCTAGGGGGAGGTGAGCAGTTCTTC
CASSYLLLGGGEQFF
>TRBV12-3/TRBV12-4|15|TRBJ2-3|TRBD1|few
TGTGCCAGCAGTTTGACAGGGCGGGCGACAGATACGCAGTATTTT
CASSLTGRATDTQYF
>TRBV7-3|16|TRBJ1-6|NA|few
TGTGCCAGCAGCTATGCCGCAGGGATTCTTAATTCACCCCTCCACTTT
CASSYAAGILNSPLHF
>TRBV18|15|TRBJ2-7|TRBD1|NA
TGTGCCAGCTCACCACCAGGACAGGCACACTACGAGCAGTACTTC
CASSPPGQAHYEQYF
>TRBV7-2|13|TRBJ2-1|NA|few
TGTGCCAGCAGCTATGACCCGTACAATGAGCAGTTCTTC
CASSYDPYNEQFF
>TRBV12-3/TRBV12-4|16|TRBJ2-2|TRBD2|NA
TGTGCCAGCACCAAACTAGCGGGGTCGAACACCGGGGAGCTGTTTTTT
CASTKLAGSNTGELFF
>TRBV28|14|TRBJ2-7|TRBD1|NA
TGTGCCAGCAGTTCCCATCGACAGGGTGGAGAGAGGTACTTC
CASSSHRQGGERYF